The present T cell receptor (beta chain) was sequenced within a study of OX40 agonist ivuxolimab in advanced cancers. Study-level information: At about 81% male, the cohort had a mean age of approximately 60 years, ranging from 23 to 79. Partial responses were achieved by three patients, one with hepatocellular carcinoma and two with cutaneous melanoma.

About this clone itself: Its target is unknown.

This CDR3 region has 17 residues. CDR1 SGHRS and CDR2 YFSETQ come from the germline V gene. V lost 0 bases, J lost 6 bases, and 9 bases stayed unmatched. Libraries were prepared by immunoSEQ multiplex PCR; TCRdb keeps only in-frame clonotypes and omits some of them. The sample contains about 69,000 clones, more than 85% of which appear only once. Study-level findings and limits: No antigen was identified for the clonally expanded peripheral T cells. Clonal expansion was seen in CD4+ and CD8+ blood T cells by week 6 at 0.1 to 3.0 mg/kg.

The material was CD4+ or CD8+ T cells sorted from blood, obtained in a trial of the OX40 agonist ivuxolimab. The TCR originated in an adult with an advanced solid tumor such as melanoma, head and neck, liver or kidney cancer. The chain recombines TRBV5-1 with TRBJ2-4; 10 bases match TRBD2. For the CDR3, the DNA is TGCGCCAGCAGCTTGGGATACGGGACTAGCGAAGGAAACATTCAGTACTTC. It codes for CASSLGYGTSEGNIQYF.